The text below deals with one TCR beta chain. Its antigen remains unidentified. No much larger clone exists at a distance of one base, and base qualities are not known. Explained via the paper, the time point label denotes: cells obtained before transplantation from donor or recipient. CD3+CD4+ and CD3+CD8+ populations were FACS-sorted from unstimulated pre-transplant donor and recipient cells taken from spleen or lymph nodes. This sample was included in a study of graft-versus-host responses after intestinal transplantation (dated by TCRdb to about 2021). Study-wide context: Recipients received multivisceral, liver-intestinal, or isolated intestinal transplants. To identify alloreactive clones, pre-transplant mixed lymphocyte reaction products were sequenced and compared with unstimulated pre-transplant donor and recipient T cells. A cohort of 24 intestinal transplant recipients, including one retransplant, was enrolled, and 3 patients lacking pretransplant specimens were excluded. Anti-thymocyte globulin induction was given to all recipients, followed by maintenance tacrolimus and steroids for approximately three years. Rather than going through the commercial service, samples from a few later patients were sequenced in-house on an Illumina MiSeq and processed with MiXCR. Graft-versus-host and host-versus-graft alloreactive T cell clones were tracked in the graft, circulation and bone marrow after intestinal transplantation using bulk TCR-beta CDR3 sequencing. A peak of at least 4% donor T cells among recipient peripheral blood mononuclear cells was the definition used for donor T cell macrochimerism. General conclusions and limits of the study: The conclusions were limited by the relatively low number and heterogeneity of the intestinal transplant patients. Peak levels of circulating GvH clones were associated with declines in HvG clones early after transplant. In patients with donor T cell macrochimerism, the allografts had high GvH to HvG T cell clonal ratios. GvH clones were detected in recipient bone marrow, and some of these GvH clones were observed earlier in ileal mucosa or blood, consistent with an intestinal mucosal origin.

The library was prepared using the immunoSEQ multiplex PCR assay. For most patients, genomic DNA was isolated with the Qiagen DNeasy Blood and Tissue Kit and sent frozen to Adaptive Biotechnologies for TCR sequencing. For most patients, high-throughput TCR-beta CDR3 sequencing of genomic DNA was performed by Adaptive Biotechnologies. Turning to the authors' computational methods: Adaptive's ImmunoSEQ software supplied the TCR sequencing data for about 18 patients, while MiXCR and VDJtools were used to process a few other patients. CD4 versus CD8 sorting errors were corrected by removing sequences found in both subsets at a frequency ratio below 5:1. CDR3 nucleotide sequences shared between donor and recipient were removed because their origin could not be assigned. To count as alloreactive, a clone needed at least 2-fold expansion over unstimulated cells and a minimum CFSE-low frequency of 0.002% (template counts) or 0.001% (read counts). Clones detected in sequenced pre-transplant spleen, lymph node, or MLR CFSE-low populations of the donor or recipient were defined as mappable. Cumulative frequency of alloreactive clones was calculated as a percentage of all sequences weighted by copy number. The immuneACCESS repertoire file appears here via TCRdb, limited to in-frame rearrangements. These files lack a portion of the clones; in checked studies, under half of the deficit traces to unresolved V genes, and the cause of the others is not known. Clonal size and the V and J genes are those of that table, whereas D and trimming came from the DNA. The sample yields roughly 100,000 clones; 93% were counted once. Approximately 1% of the sample rests with the top ten.

This clonotype was obtained from a human donor who received an intestinal transplant. The sample in question was unstimulated CD8+ T cells sorted from spleen or lymph node cells, obtained before intestinal transplant.

The CDR3: CASSLRGTDTQYF. The DNA reads as follows: TGTGCCAGCAGCTTACGGGGCACAGATACGCAGTATTTT. Recombination connected TRBV13 to TRBJ2-3; confidence is insufficient to name the D gene. Including the terminal cysteine and phenylalanine, the CDR3 comprises 13 residues. Of the read, only the CDR3 DNA is kept; its 39 bases are in frame from base 1. Cut back by 2 bases and 1 base, the V and J ends lie 4 bases apart. The germline V gene encodes CDR1 PRHDT and CDR2 FYEKMQ (reference sequence).